This T cell receptor beta chain was recovered during a study of cytomegalovirus exposure and HLA in healthy donors (dated by TCRdb to 2015 to 2018). As for the study more broadly: An earlier analysis of about 530 of the donors reported 250 to 350 Gb of sequence data and approximately 120 million unique TCR beta sequences obtained from approximately 180 million T cells. To decide whether each TCR beta V gene segment behaved as functional or pseudogenic, an earlier analysis of some 570 of the donors relied on high-throughput TCR beta sequencing. Donor age, sex, ethnicity and CMV serostatus were collected together with the repertoire data. The genetic ancestry cluster associated with self-reported Caucasian donors included approximately 85% of the 398 genotyped donors. Rather than drawing on any new phenotypic data, the later analysis identified candidate immune exposures from TCR beta sequences and the way those sequences occurred across donors. The number of donors typed differed by locus, with about 629-630 for A, B, C, DRB1 and DQB1, over 500 for DQA1, 606 for DPA1, and approximately 470 for DPB1. A later genetic analysis used genome-wide SNP genotypes for about three fifths of the 666 donors, treating that subset as a discovery cohort. On average, 235,054 unique TCR beta nucleotide sequences were sequenced per donor among roughly 430 genotyped donors of the cohort, with roughly 19% of those sequences being non-productive. The T cell repertoires of under 700 subjects were profiled by immunosequencing and related to cytomegalovirus serostatus. Roughly five DR-DQ haplotypes were handled as single units for association and clustering, since linkage in the cohort was strong. An early release that covered fewer than 750 HLA-typed donors contained around 330 gigabases of sequencing data and tens of millions of unique TCR sequences. To study patterns of TCR occurrence, a later analysis re-analyzed previously published TCR beta repertoires from hundreds of donors and added high-resolution HLA genotyping. To predict cytomegalovirus infection status, the study brought together high-throughput TCR immunosequencing, statistical association of individual TCRs with disease status, and machine learning. All discovery cohort repertoires had been generated using a single sequencing platform. Besides the first cohort of around 670 subjects, a separate validation cohort made up of 95 to 150 different subjects was used. Both class I and class II loci were covered by HLA typing, at four-digit resolution. The study aimed to test whether cataloging public T cell receptors could reveal signatures of past pathogen exposure. General findings and caveats noted by the study authors: Immune exposure information for the cohort was limited to CMV serostatus. Presence/absence analyses assumed roughly uniform sequencing depth across donors, an assumption that may not hold. Some IMGT-functional V segments, including TRBV6-2 and TRBV6-3, could not be told apart with the 87-base-pair reads, so those segments were excluded. Because counts were too low, about 18 rarely observed V segments, including chromosome 9 orphons, were excluded from the earlier analysis of several hundred of the donors. A later analysis found that TCR association rates varied across HLA loci, with DRB1 alleles showing the most associated TCRs and HLA-C alleles the fewest. In a later analysis, HLA-associated TCR beta chains were found to be more clonally expanded and to have lower generation probabilities than equally common non-associated chains. Correlated functional status among segregating V segments might be attributable to linkage disequilibrium, but an unknown experimental factor could not be ruled out. In vitro tests confirmed that a few of the cytomegalovirus-associated TCR beta chains recognize cytomegalovirus antigens. When HLA alleles, especially DR and DQ, strongly co-occurred, TCR associations were difficult to assign to individual alleles. Broadly in line with IMGT annotations, most TCR beta V segments showed up in productive rearrangements about 87% or about 30% of the time in an earlier analysis of roughly 590 of the donors. HLA typing was unavailable for some donors at each locus, so association tests used only the typed subset. A later analysis found that most CMV-associated TCR beta chains appeared HLA-restricted, with HLA associations seemingly driven largely by CMV exposure. Across donors, most TCR sequences were observed very rarely, whereas some public TCRs were present in many individuals. Compared with the approximately 720-donor mean, donors in an Asian-associated ancestry cluster had fewer N-insertions in productive TCRs, according to a later genetic analysis. In both the original and validation cohorts, the classifier was reported to diagnose cytomegalovirus status with high specificity and sensitivity. According to the authors, the approach could potentially be generalized to other disease states and immunological phenotypes. A group of highly shared sequence variants was considered likely to be a technical artifact of the sequencing pipeline. In a later analysis, about 17,000 TCR beta sequences were associated with specific HLA alleles at a false discovery rate of 0.05. V-gene and J-gene trimming of TCR beta chains was associated with a missense DCLRE1C variant in a later genetic analysis, and the association was replicated in an independent cohort. The cohort was sequenced for TCR beta chains only, and without alpha or paired-chain data the features that could be detected were limited. A further reported finding was that TCR beta sequences accurately predicted the HLA-A and HLA-B alleles for most subjects in the first cohort. A later analysis reported that several top co-occurrence clusters appeared linked to parvovirus B19, influenza, CMV and Epstein-Barr virus. The study listed 170 or so TCR beta chains as associated with cytomegalovirus.

Per the germline V gene (reference sequence), WNHNN is the CDR1 and SYGVQD is the CDR2. The CDR3 goes from the cysteine to the phenylalanine over 17 residues. CDR3 DNA only is kept here, 51 bases in frame from base 1. At the junction V is shortened by 10 bases and J by 0 bases; bases outside the gene matches: 7. The cohort consisted of approximately 670 healthy bone marrow donors. All cohort members were sampled while nominally healthy, although unrecorded immune exposures were likely present. The donor tested CMV seropositive, placing the donor among the 310 or so seropositive members of the cohort. Every donor gave a peripheral blood sample, and the peripheral blood mononuclear cells from that sample were used for TCR beta sequencing. Genomic DNA extraction from the blood cell samples was performed with the Qiagen DNeasy Blood Extraction Kit. With regard to this clone: Its antigen has not been determined. No quality values exist for individual bases; no much larger clone is one base distant.

Library preparation was by the immunoSEQ multiplex PCR assay. A mixture of 60 forward primers for TCR Vbeta segments and 13 reverse primers for TCR Jbeta segments was used in the multiplex PCR. A multiplex PCR assay on genomic DNA amplified the CDR3 region of rearranged TCR beta genes. Amplified TCR beta libraries were sequenced as 87-base-pair reads on the Illumina HiSeq System. As for the authors' bioinformatics: In a later analysis, tens of millions of unique TCR beta chains were counted across the approximately 670 repertoires, and around 10 million of these chains were shared by at least two donors. To remove PCR and sequencing errors, raw reads were error-corrected and collapsed into unique sequences using a nearest-neighbor algorithm that merged closely related sequences. CDR3 sequences were aligned to IMGT reference sequences to assign V, D and J gene segments. For a sequence to be retained, a match of at least six nucleotides was required to both a V gene segment and a J gene segment. A rearrangement counted as productive if the CDR3 had no stop codons and remained in frame with V and J, and every other rearrangement counted as non-productive. Following IMGT convention, CDR3 was defined as the stretch from the second conserved V-encoded cysteine to the conserved J-encoded phenylalanine. The earlier analysis of about 570 of the donors excluded any sequence lacking an unambiguous match to a single V gene segment. An earlier analysis of under 750 of the donors called V segments functional above 56.7% productive rearrangements and segregating when the between-donor standard deviation exceeded 5%. A statistical classification framework was built to diagnose cytomegalovirus status from the catalog of TCR beta chain sequences. V and J gene assignment, in a later analysis, came from comparing TCR nucleotide sequences with IMGT/GENE-DB human TR gene sequences. In a later analysis, CDR3 sequences and most-parsimonious VDJ recombination scenarios were assigned using the TCRdist pipeline. In a later analysis, each TCR beta chain was defined by its CDR3 amino acid sequence together with its V-gene family, and reads without a unique V-gene family were excluded. A later analysis removed 600 or so highly shared, low-generation-probability nucleotide sequences to deal with suspected cross-contamination and a sequencing artifact. In a later analysis, a clonal expansion index was calculated for each public chain from normalized within-repertoire ranks of inferred template counts. Generation probabilities in a later analysis came from a VDJ recombination model fitted to out-of-frame rearrangements, and those results were checked against IGoR. In a later analysis, TCR-TCR, TCR-HLA and TCR-CMV co-occurrence was scored with hypergeometric tests, and a repertoire-size bias correction was applied to TCR pairs. A later analysis estimated false discovery rates by permuting HLA or CMV assignments 20 times. In a later analysis, co-occurring TCRs were grouped using DBSCAN, and TCRdist sequence similarity was added for clustering within HLA-allele-positive subsets. Co-occurrence clustering excluded repertoires with fewer than 30,000 or more than 120,000 public chains, plus five with anomalous nucleotide sharing. TCRdb retrieved this table from immuneACCESS and kept in-frame rearrangements only. Not all clones are present; in checked studies, unresolved V genes account for under half, and no reason is known for the remainder. V and J calls and clone size are as listed in that table; D and trimming were resolved from the DNA. A total of about 160,000 clones appear in this sample, 70% to 85% of them only once. Of the sample, roughly 3.5% falls within the top ten clones.

The receptor was derived from a man aged 25 to 40 in good health and CMV-seropositive. This chain is built from TRBV10-1 and TRBJ2-3; the junction holds 16 bases that match TRBD2. Sequenced input: PBMCs. The CDR3: CATPRGLAGGSTDTQYF. The DNA sequence is given as TGCGCCACCCCGCGGGGACTAGCGGGGGGGAGCACAGATACGCAGTATTTT.